There are many counts of the clone carrying this TCR beta chain. Its antigen is as yet unknown. The germline CDR1 and CDR2 sequences are MGHDK and SYGVNS. The CDR3 extends over 16 amino acids. V was pared by 3 bases and J by 4 bases, with 9 bases of the junction left unmatched. This record comes from a study of beta chain features in type 1 diabetes. Whole-study findings and limits: A possible short-template PCR bias applies equally to patients and controls.

As every portion of the isolated RNA was reverse transcribed, the sequencing read expressed TCRB transcripts. This table comes from immunoSEQ multiplex PCR, and its TCRdb copy is limited to in-frame clones, with some not included. Of roughly 140,000 clones in the sample, about 7% were seen once. The sequence derives from a woman aged 25-40 years in good health. Sequenced: central memory CD4+ T cells from blood. The V and J genes are TRBV25-1 and TRBJ2-1; 7 bases map to TRBD1. This chain's CDR3 is CASSDLPGQHYNEQFF. CDR3 in DNA: TGTGCCAGCAGTGATCTCCCGGGACAGCATTACAATGAGCAGTTCTTC. Combining the CDR3 with reference TRBV25-1 and TRBJ2-1 gives the whole variable domain EADIYQTPRYLVIGTGKKITLECSQTMGHDKMYWYQQDPGMELHLIHYSYGVNSTEKGDLSSESTVSRIRTEHFPLTLESARPSHTSQYLCASSDLPGQHYNEQFFGPGTRLTVL.